Included here is one TCR beta chain sequence, with context. The antigen is undetermined. The length of the CDR3 is 14 residues. V lost 3 bases, J lost 1 base, and 9 bases lay in between. Looked up from germline, CDR1 is SNHLY and CDR2 is FYNNEI. This sample is part of a study of T cells in localized non-small cell lung cancer. General observations from the study: Increased T cell density in blood showed an association with longer overall survival. There was higher T cell clonality in uninvolved adjacent lung than in tumor, and it was highest there. Within adjacent lung there appeared a median about 54 of the top 100 tumor clones. Tumor samples were not multi-region, leaving intratumor heterogeneity unexcluded.

Assay used: immunoSEQ multiplex PCR; TCRdb lists only in-frame clones, some missing. Of tens of thousands of clones listed, 70% to 90% are singletons. The TCR was taken from a male donor aged 60 or older with stage III lung adenocarcinoma. The rearrangement uses TRBV2 and TRBJ1-1; D possibly corresponds to TRBD1 (5 bases). The sequencing here drew on peripheral blood, taken before any cancer treatment. The CDR3 DNA follows: TGTGCCAGCAGTGATCGGGGCACGAACACTGAAGCTTTCTTT. The encoded protein is CASSDRGTNTEAFF.